This T cell receptor beta chain was found in a study of blood T cell repertoires in COVID-19. Across the whole study: The origin of the acute and convalescent COVID-19 samples was the United States, Italy and Spain. PBMCs, B-cell-depleted T cells, or T cells provided the cDNA or gDNA that made up the material.

Under the authors' procedure: How many nucleated cells were present was estimated from reference gene primer amplification. This table comes from immunoSEQ multiplex PCR, and its TCRdb copy is limited to in-frame clones, with some not included. D and trimming were read from the DNA, whereas the V and J calls and clone size are those reported in that table. The sample shows 380,000 or so clones, 86% of them seen only once. The Seattle patients, enrolled during active infection, were followed longitudinally. V trimming: 0 bases; J trimming: 2 bases; junction bases outside the gene matches: 4. Germline V gene lookup returns CDR1 WNHNN and CDR2 SYGVQD (reference sequence). The length of the CDR3 is 16 residues. This clone has a single count.

The genes are TRBV10-1 and TRBJ2-5; TRBD2 agrees at 9 bases. Sequencing was performed on peripheral blood. The sequence came from a woman aged 55-75 years with COVID-19, enrolled during active disease. This CDR3 is CASSESLAGEQETQYF. The DNA for the CDR3 is TGCGCCAGCAGTGAGTCGTTAGCGGGGGAACAAGAGACCCAGTACTTC.